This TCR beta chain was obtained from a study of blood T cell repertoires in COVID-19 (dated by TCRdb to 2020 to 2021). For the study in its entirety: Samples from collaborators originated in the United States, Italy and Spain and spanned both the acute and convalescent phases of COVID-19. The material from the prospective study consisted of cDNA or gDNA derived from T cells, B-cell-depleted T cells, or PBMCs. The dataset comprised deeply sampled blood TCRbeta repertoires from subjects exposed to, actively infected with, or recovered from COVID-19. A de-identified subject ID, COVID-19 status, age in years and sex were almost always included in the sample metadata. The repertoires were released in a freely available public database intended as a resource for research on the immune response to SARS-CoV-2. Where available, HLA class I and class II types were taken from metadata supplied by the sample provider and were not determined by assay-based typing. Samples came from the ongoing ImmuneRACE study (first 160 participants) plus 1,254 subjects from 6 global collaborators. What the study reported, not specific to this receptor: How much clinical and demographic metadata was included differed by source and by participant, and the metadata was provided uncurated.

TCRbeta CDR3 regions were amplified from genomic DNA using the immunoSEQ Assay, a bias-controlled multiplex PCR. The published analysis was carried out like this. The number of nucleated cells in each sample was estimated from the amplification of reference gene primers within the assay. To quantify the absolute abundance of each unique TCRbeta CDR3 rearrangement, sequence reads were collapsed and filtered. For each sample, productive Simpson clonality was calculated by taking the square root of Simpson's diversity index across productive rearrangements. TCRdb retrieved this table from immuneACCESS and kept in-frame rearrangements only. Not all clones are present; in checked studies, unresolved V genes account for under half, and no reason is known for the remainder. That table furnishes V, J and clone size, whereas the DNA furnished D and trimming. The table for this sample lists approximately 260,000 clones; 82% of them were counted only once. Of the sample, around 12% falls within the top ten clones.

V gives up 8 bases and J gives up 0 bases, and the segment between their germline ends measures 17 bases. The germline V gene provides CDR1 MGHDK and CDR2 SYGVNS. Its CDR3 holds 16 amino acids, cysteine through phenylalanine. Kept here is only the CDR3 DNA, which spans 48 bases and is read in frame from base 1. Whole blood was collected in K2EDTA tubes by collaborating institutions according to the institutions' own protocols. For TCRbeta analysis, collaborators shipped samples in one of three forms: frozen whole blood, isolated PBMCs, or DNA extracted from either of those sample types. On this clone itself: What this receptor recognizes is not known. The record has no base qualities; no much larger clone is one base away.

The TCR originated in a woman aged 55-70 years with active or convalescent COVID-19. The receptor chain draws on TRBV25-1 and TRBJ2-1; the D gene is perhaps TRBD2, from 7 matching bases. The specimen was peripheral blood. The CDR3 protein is CASESRGGGSYNEQFF. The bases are TGTGCCAGCGAGTCCAGAGGGGGGGGCTCCTACAATGAGCAGTTCTTC.